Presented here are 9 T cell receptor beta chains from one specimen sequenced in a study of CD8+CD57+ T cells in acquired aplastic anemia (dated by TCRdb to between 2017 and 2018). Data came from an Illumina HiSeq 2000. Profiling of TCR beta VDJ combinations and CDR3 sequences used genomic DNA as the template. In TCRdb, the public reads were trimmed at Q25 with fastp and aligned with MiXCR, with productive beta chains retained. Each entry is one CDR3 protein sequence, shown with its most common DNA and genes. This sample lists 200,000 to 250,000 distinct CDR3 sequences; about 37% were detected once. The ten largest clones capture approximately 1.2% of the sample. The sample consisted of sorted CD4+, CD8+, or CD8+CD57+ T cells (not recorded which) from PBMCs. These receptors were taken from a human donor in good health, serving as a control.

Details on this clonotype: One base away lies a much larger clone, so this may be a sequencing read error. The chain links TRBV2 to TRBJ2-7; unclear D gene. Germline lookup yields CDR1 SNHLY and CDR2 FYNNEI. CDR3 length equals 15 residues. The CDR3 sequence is CACSLEKGGSYEQYF. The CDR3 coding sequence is TGTGCCTGCAGCTTAGAGAAAGGCGGTTCCTACGAGCAGTACTTC.

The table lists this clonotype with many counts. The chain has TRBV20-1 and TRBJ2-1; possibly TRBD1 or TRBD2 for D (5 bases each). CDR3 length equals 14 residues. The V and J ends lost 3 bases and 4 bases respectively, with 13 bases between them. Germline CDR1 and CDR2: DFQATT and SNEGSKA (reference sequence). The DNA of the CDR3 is TGCAGTGCTAGGAGGCAGGGAGTGTACAATGAGCAGTTCTTC. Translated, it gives CSARRQGVYNEQFF.

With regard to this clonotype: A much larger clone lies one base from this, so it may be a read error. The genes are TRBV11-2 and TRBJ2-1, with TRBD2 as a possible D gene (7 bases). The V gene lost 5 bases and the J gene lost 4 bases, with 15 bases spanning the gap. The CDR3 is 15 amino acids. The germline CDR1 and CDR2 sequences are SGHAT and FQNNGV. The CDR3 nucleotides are TGTGCCAGCAGCGCGGGGGCAGACTCTTACAATGAGCAGTTCTTC. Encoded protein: CASSAGADSYNEQFF.

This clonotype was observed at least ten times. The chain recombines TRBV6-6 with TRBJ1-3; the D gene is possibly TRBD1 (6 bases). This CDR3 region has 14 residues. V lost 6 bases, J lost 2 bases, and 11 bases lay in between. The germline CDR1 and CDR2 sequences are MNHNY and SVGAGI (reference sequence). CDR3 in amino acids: CASSSNRAGNTIYF. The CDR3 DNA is TGTGCCAGCAGCTCTAACAGGGCTGGAAACACCATATATTTT.

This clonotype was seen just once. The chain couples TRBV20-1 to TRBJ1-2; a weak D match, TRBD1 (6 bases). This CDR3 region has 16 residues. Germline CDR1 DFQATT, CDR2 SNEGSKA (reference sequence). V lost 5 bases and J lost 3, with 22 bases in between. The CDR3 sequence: CSAPPRDTAPYYGYTF. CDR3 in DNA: TGCAGTGCTCCTCCCCGGGACACCGCCCCCTACTATGGCTACACCTTC.

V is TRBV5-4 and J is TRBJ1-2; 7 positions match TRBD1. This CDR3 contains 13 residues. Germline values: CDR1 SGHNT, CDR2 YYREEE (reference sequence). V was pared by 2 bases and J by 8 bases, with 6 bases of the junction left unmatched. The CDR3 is CASSLLTGDGYTF. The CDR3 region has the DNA TGTGCCAGCAGCTTACTAACAGGGGACGGCTACACCTTC.

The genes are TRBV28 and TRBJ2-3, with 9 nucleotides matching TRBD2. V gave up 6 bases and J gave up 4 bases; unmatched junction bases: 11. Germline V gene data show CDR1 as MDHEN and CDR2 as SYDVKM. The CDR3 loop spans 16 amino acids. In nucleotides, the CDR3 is TGTGCCAGCAGCTACTCCGGGCGGGGGGGGTCAGATACGCAGTATTTT. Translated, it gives CASSYSGRGGSDTQYF.

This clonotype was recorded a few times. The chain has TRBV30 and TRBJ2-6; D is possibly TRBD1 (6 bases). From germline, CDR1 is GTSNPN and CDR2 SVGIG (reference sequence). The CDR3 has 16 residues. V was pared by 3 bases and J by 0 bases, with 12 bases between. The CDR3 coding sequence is TGTGCCTGGAGCACGGACAGAACCTCTGGGGCCAACGTCCTGACTTTC. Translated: CAWSTDRTSGANVLTF. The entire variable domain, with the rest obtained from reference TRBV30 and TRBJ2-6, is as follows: SQTIHQWPATLVQPVGSPLSLECTVEGTSNPNLYWYRQAAGRGLQLLFYSVGIGQISSEVPQNLSASRPQDRQFILSSKKLLLSDSGFYLCAWSTDRTSGANVLTFGAGSRLTVL.

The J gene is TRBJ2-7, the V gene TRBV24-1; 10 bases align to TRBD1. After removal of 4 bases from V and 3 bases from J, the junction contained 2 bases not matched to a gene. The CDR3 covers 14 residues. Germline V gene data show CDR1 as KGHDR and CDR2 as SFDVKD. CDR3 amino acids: CATSEGTGDYEQYF. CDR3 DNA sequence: TGTGCCACCAGTGAAGGGACAGGGGACTACGAGCAGTACTTC.